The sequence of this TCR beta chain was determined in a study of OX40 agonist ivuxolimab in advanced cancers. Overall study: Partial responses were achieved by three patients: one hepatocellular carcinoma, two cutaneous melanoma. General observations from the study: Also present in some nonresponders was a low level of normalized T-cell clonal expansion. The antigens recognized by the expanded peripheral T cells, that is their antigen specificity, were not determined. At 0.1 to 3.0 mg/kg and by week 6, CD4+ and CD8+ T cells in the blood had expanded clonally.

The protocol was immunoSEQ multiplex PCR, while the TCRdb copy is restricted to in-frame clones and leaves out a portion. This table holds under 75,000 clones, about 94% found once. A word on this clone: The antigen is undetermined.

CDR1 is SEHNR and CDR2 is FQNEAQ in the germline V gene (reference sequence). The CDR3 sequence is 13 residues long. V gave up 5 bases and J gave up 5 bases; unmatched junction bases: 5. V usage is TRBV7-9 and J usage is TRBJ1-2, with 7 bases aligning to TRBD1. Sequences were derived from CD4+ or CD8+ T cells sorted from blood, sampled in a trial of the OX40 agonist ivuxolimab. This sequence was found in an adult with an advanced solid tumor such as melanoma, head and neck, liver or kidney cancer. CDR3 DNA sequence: TGTGCCAGCAGCGCCGGGACAGCTTATGGCTACACCTTC. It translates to CASSAGTAYGYTF.